This T cell receptor (beta chain) was recovered during a study of sequential checkpoint blockade in melanoma. Study context: After both sequences, patients received maintenance nivolumab.

The germline V gene has CDR1 SGHNT and CDR2 YYREEE (reference sequence). Trimming removed 4 bases from V and 4 bases from J; junction bases left unmatched: 11. CDR3 length equals 17 residues. Libraries were prepared by immunoSEQ multiplex PCR; TCRdb keeps only in-frame clonotypes and omits some of them. The sample has more than 25,000 clones; approximately 91% are singletons. Treatment defined: randomized to nivolumab then ipilimumab (arm A) or the reverse (arm B). No patient had prior DNA-damaging chemotherapy. From thawed PBMCs, live CD3+CD8+ cells negative for CD19 and CD56 were sorted. The genes are TRBV5-4 and TRBJ2-7, with 13 bases matching TRBD2. The sequencing used CD8+ T cells sorted from blood (inferred from file names), collected from a patient given nivolumab and ipilimumab in sequence. This clonotype was obtained from a human donor with melanoma. CDR3 in amino acids: CASSNGLAGVRLYEQYF. CDR3 nucleotides: TGTGCCAGCAGCAACGGACTAGCGGGAGTACGGTTGTACGAGCAGTACTTC.